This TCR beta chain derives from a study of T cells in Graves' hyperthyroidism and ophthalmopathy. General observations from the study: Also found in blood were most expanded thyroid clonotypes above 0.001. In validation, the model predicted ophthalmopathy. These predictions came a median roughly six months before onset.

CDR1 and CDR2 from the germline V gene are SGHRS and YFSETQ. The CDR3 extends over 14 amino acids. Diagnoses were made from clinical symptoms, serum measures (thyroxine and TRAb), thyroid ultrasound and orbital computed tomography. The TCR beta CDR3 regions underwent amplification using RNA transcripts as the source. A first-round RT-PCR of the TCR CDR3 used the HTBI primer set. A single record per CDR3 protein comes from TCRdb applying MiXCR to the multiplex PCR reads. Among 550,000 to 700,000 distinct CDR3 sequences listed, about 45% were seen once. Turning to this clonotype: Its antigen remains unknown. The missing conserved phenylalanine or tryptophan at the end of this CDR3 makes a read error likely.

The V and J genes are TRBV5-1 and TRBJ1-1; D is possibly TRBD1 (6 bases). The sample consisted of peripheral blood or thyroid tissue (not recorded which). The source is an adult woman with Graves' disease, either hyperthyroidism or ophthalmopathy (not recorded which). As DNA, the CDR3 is TGCGCCAGCAGCTTGACAGGGATCGACACTGGAGCTTTCTCT. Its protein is CASSLTGIDTGAFS.